This T cell receptor (beta chain) appears in the sequencing data of a study of identical twins. Regarding the study as a whole: The abundant beta clonotypes from cord blood had fewer insertions, and memory repertoires had none of this. The study reached conclusions through statistical analysis that was cross-sectional, not following the same donors. Among out-of-frame alpha sequences shared by twins, low generation probability occurred in excess.

For this clonotype: Its antigen is not identified.

TCRdb re-called the 5' RACE reads with MiXCR, one entry per CDR3 protein. The sample lists 550,000 to 800,000 distinct CDR3 sequences, 7.1% occurring once. These data were likewise used in another study, on yellow fever vaccine responses in identical twins. According to that study: Twins reportedly showed a vaccine T cell response that seemed partly convergent and partly personalized.

The sequenced sample consisted of PBMCs. This TCR came from a woman aged 18-29 years in good health.

In DNA form, the CDR3 reads TGTGCCACCAGTGATCCACGGCGGGACGGAGCCTCTGGGGCCAACGTCCTGACTTTC. It translates to CATSDPRRDGASGANVLTF. The chain uses TRBV24-1 and TRBJ2-6; TRBD2 is a possible D gene (6 bases). CDR3 length: 19 amino acids. V lost 3 bases to trimming and J lost 0 bases, with 17 bases between them. CDR1 is KGHDR, CDR2 SFDVKD, per germline.